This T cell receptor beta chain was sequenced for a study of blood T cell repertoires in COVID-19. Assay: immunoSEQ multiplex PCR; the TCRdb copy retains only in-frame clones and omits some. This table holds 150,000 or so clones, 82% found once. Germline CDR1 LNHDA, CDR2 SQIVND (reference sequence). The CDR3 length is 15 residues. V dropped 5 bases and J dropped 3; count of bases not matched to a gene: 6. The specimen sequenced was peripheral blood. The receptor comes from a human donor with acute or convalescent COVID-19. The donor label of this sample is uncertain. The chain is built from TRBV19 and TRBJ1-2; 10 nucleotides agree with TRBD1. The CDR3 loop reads CASSAWTGGDYGYTF. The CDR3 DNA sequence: TGTGCCAGTAGTGCCTGGACAGGGGGGGACTATGGCTACACCTTC.